The next 32 T cell receptor beta chains were all read from a single sample in a study of cytomegalovirus exposure and HLA in healthy donors. The study ran its PCR with 60 Vbeta and 13 Jbeta primers. The method was immunoSEQ multiplex PCR; TCRdb's version includes in-frame clones alone and lacks a portion of them. The repertoire holds just under 250,000 clones, with around 80% as singletons. Sequencing used PBMCs. These receptors were taken from a woman aged 40 to 50 in good health and CMV-seropositive.

In this sample, this clone turned up a few times. Other DNA sequences in this sample translate to the same CDR3. This rearrangement joins TRBV30 to TRBJ2-1; no clear D. Trimming took 0 bases from V and 4 from J, leaving 7 bases between them. The CDR3 has 13 residues. Germline CDR1 is GTSNPN and CDR2 is SVGIG (reference sequence). CDR3 in DNA: TGTGCCTGGAGTGTATCCGGGTACAATGAGCAGTTCTTC. Translating it yields CAWSVSGYNEQFF. The whole variable domain, filled in from reference TRBV30 and TRBJ2-1, reads SQTIHQWPATLVQPVGSPLSLECTVEGTSNPNLYWYRQAAGRGLQLLFYSVGIGQISSEVPQNLSASRPQDRQFILSSKKLLLSDSGFYLCAWSVSGYNEQFFGPGTRLTVL.

The chain carries TRBV12-5 and TRBJ1-1, with TRBD1 matching over 8 bases. The CDR3 runs to 12 residues. V was clipped by 9 bases and J by 4 bases; unmatched bases: 4. Per the germline V gene, CDR1 is LGHNT and CDR2 is FRNRAP. CDR3 residues: CASGQGPTEAFF. In DNA form, the CDR3 reads TGTGCTAGCGGACAGGGCCCCACTGAAGCTTTCTTT.

The chain links TRBV7-2 to TRBJ2-3, with 8 nucleotides matching TRBD2. The ends lost 5 bases at V and 5 bases at J; junction bases unmatched: 9. Per germline, CDR1 SGHTA and CDR2 FQGNSA. This CDR3 spans 15 amino acids. CDR3 loop: CASSPVSGGGDTQYF. The CDR3 DNA is TGTGCCAGCAGCCCCGTGAGCGGGGGAGGAGATACGCAGTATTTT.

The chain employs TRBV9 and TRBJ2-2; maybe TRBD2 (5 bases). The CDR3 runs 17 residues. The V end lost 6 bases, the J end lost 4 bases, and 22 bases lay between the germline ends. Germline V lookup: CDR1 SGDLS, CDR2 YYNGEE. The CDR3 coding sequence is TGTGCCAGCACCTCTCGGGCACGGGCTAGCCTCACCGGGGAGCTGTTTTTT. The encoded protein is CASTSRARASLTGELFF.

This clone was detected only a few times. V and J are TRBV11-2 and TRBJ2-3; D is uncertain. V lost 5 bases, J lost 2 bases, and 11 bases lay in between. CDR1 and CDR2 from the germline V gene are SGHAT and FQNNGV. The CDR3 spans 14 residues. The CDR3 protein is CASSPYLTTDTQYF. In DNA form, the CDR3 reads TGTGCCAGCAGCCCCTACTTAACCACAGATACGCAGTATTTT.

The J gene is TRBJ1-1, the V gene TRBV5-5; 7 bases are shared with TRBD1. This CDR3 comprises 12 residues. The germline V gene has CDR1 SGHKS and CDR2 YYEKEE (reference sequence). The junction had 4 bases not matched to a gene; V was cut back by 1 base and J by 10 bases. CDR3 sequence: CASSLRDRAAFF. The CDR3 DNA is TGTGCCAGCAGCTTGAGAGACAGGGCAGCTTTCTTT.

This clone was recorded once. V and J are TRBV9 and TRBJ2-3; 10 nucleotides align to TRBD1. V lost 3 bases to trimming and J lost 3 bases; unmatched junction nucleotides: 4. The CDR3 has 15 amino acids. Germline V gene data show CDR1 as SGDLS and CDR2 as YYNGEE. The CDR3 nucleotides are TGTGCCAGCAGCGCAGGACAGGGGGTAACAGATACGCAGTATTTT. Protein: CASSAGQGVTDTQYF. Filled out from reference TRBV9 and TRBJ2-3, the complete variable domain reads DSGVTQTPKHLITATGQRVTLRCSPRSGDLSVYWYQQSLDQGLQFLIQYYNGEERAKGNILERFSAQQFPDLHSELNLSSLELGDSALYFCASSAGQGVTDTQYFGPGTRLTVL.

V and J are TRBV7-3 and TRBJ1-1; D is perhaps TRBD1 (6 bases). The CDR3 sequence is 15 residues long. V lost 5 bases to trimming and J lost 2 bases, with 15 bases between them. The germline V gene has CDR1 SGHTA and CDR2 FQGTGA. The CDR3 coding sequence is TGTGCCAGCAGCCCCCGGGGACAAGCAAACACTGAAGCTTTCTTT. Translating it yields CASSPRGQANTEAFF. The whole variable domain, filled in from reference TRBV7-3 and TRBJ1-1, reads GAGVSQTPSNKVTEKGKYVELRCDPISGHTALYWYRQSLGQGPEFLIYFQGTGAADDSGLPNDRFFAVRPEGSVSTLKIQRTERGDSAVYLCASSPRGQANTEAFFGQGTRLTVV.

The gene calls are TRBV25-1 and TRBJ2-3; 8 bases line up with TRBD2. Germline CDR1 and CDR2: MGHDK and SYGVNS. The CDR3 contains 15 residues. V trimming: 2 bases; J trimming: 7 bases; junction bases outside the gene matches: 8. CDR3 residues: CASSEPAGGTHTQYF. In nucleotides, the CDR3 is TGTGCCAGCAGTGAACCGGCGGGAGGCACGCATACGCAGTATTTT.

J is TRBJ2-2 and V is TRBV2, with a weak D call TRBD2 (7 bases). The germline gives CDR1 SNHLY, CDR2 FYNNEI. The CDR3 is 16 amino acids. V lost 4 bases, J lost 4 bases, and 16 bases lay in between. The DNA of the CDR3 is TGTGCCAGCAGTGGGGACACTGGGGGGGGCACCGGGGAGCTGTTTTTT. Translation gives CASSGDTGGGTGELFF.

This chain joins TRBV2 and TRBJ2-1; D is possibly TRBD2 (5 bases). The V gene's germline CDR1 is SNHLY and CDR2 FYNNEI. The length of the CDR3 is 11 residues. V shed 9 bases and J shed 9 bases, with 12 bases lying between them. CDR3 protein: CAREVGGEQFF. The DNA of the CDR3 is TGTGCCAGGGAGGTTGGAGGTGAGCAGTTCTTC.

The CDR3 reads CASSPDPRSSYNSPLHF. For the CDR3, the DNA is TGTGCCAGCAGTCCTGACCCACGGAGCTCCTATAATTCACCCCTCCACTTT. The chain links TRBV27 to TRBJ1-6; unclear D gene. Germline CDR1 and CDR2: MNHEY and SMNVEV (reference sequence). CDR3 length equals 17 residues. V lost 5 bases, J lost 0 bases, and 14 bases lay in between.

The chain uses TRBV7-3 and TRBJ1-1, with 10 bases matching TRBD1. Germline CDR1 and CDR2: SGHTA and FQGTGA. The ends lost 3 bases at V and 6 bases at J; junction bases unmatched: 7. There are 15 residues in the CDR3. The CDR3 DNA sequence: TGTGCCAGCAGCTTGGGGACAGGGGTGAGAGCTGAAGCTTTCTTT. Protein: CASSLGTGVRAEAFF.

The chain links TRBV30 to TRBJ2-3, with 11 bases aligning to TRBD2. Germline values: CDR1 GTSNPN, CDR2 SVGIG (reference sequence). V dropped 5 bases and J dropped 3; count of bases not matched to a gene: 7. The length of the CDR3 is 15 residues. CDR3 in amino acids: CAWSIAGGLTDTQYF. Written as DNA, the CDR3 is TGTGCCTGGTCGATAGCGGGGGGGCTAACAGATACGCAGTATTTT.

This chain connects TRBV7-2 to TRBJ2-5; TRBD2 agrees at 12 bases. Unmatched junction bases numbered 15, after V lost 5 bases and J lost 5 bases. Germline assignment: CDR1 SGHTA and CDR2 FQGNSA. CDR3 length: 18 amino acids. CDR3 nucleotides: TGTGCCAGCAGCCTACTCGGCAGACTAGCGGGAGTAGCGGAGACCCAGTACTTC. Translated: CASSLLGRLAGVAETQYF.

The chain carries TRBV9 and TRBJ2-5; tentative D call: TRBD2 (5 bases). V was cut by 0 bases and J by 5 bases, with 8 bases left in between. The CDR3 is 13 amino acids. Germline CDR1 is SGDLS and CDR2 is YYNGEE. The CDR3 DNA reads as TGTGCCAGCAGCGTAGCCGGGGTGGAGACCCAGTACTTC. Translating it yields CASSVAGVETQYF.

The rearrangement uses TRBV7-3 and TRBJ1-1, with a tentative D call TRBD1 (5 bases). This CDR3 spans 13 amino acids. Looked up from germline, CDR1 is SGHTA and CDR2 is FQGTGA. Trimming removed 5 bases from V and 4 bases from J, with 11 bases in between. The CDR3 is CASSQWGGTEAFF. The CDR3, as DNA: TGTGCCAGCAGCCAATGGGGGGGCACTGAAGCTTTCTTT.

V and J are TRBV18 and TRBJ2-7; 7 positions match TRBD2. The germline gives CDR1 KGHSH, CDR2 LQKENI. This CDR3 has 15 amino acids. Trimming took 3 bases from V and 1 from J; bases not matched to a gene: 6. CDR3 sequence: CASSPYGRLSYEQYF. CDR3 DNA sequence: TGTGCCAGCTCACCGTACGGGAGGCTGTCCTACGAGCAGTACTTC.

This clone occurred once. The V call is TRBV27, the J call TRBJ2-1; the match to TRBD2 covers 8 bases. V lost 8 bases, J lost 2 bases, and 5 bases stayed unmatched. The CDR3 runs 14 residues. In germline, CDR1 is MNHEY, CDR2 SMNVEV (reference sequence). The CDR3 is CASGTAGAYNEQFF. CDR3 DNA: TGTGCCAGCGGAACAGCGGGAGCCTACAATGAGCAGTTCTTC.

This clone was found once. The chain has TRBV7-9 and TRBJ2-1; D not resolved. There are 11 residues in the CDR3. Looked up from germline, CDR1 is SEHNR and CDR2 is FQNEAQ (reference sequence). Deletions cut 1 base from V and 13 bases from J, with 8 bases between. CDR3 sequence reads: CASSLGQLQFF. In DNA, the CDR3 is TGTGCCAGCAGCTTAGGACAACTTCAGTTCTTC. The full variable domain, completed using reference TRBV7-9 and TRBJ2-1, is DTGVSQNPRHKITKRGQNVTFRCDPISEHNRLYWYRQTLGQGPEFLTYFQNEAQLEKSRLLSDRFSAERPKGSFSTLEIQRTEQGDSAMYLCASSLGQLQFFGPGTRLTVL.

The chain recombines TRBV5-1 with TRBJ1-5, with 11 bases lining up with TRBD1. V lost 4 bases, J lost 4 bases, and 4 bases stayed unmatched. Germline CDR1 reads SGHRS; CDR2 reads YFSETQ. The CDR3 length is 15 residues. CDR3 residues: CASSPGTGGNQPQHF. DNA for the CDR3: TGCGCCAGCAGCCCGGGGACAGGGGGGAATCAGCCCCAGCATTTT.

There are a few counts of this clone. CDR3 in DNA: TGTGCCAGCAGCCGACAGGGGGAATCTGTCGATGGCTACACCTTC. Translated: CASSRQGESVDGYTF. The rearrangement joins TRBV7-2 to TRBJ1-2, with 9 nucleotides matching TRBD1. The V gene's germline CDR1 is SGHTA and CDR2 FQGNSA. The CDR3 totals 15 residues. The junction had 10 bases not matched to a gene; V was cut back by 5 bases and J by 6 bases.

V usage is TRBV6-6 and J usage is TRBJ1-2; 7 nucleotides match TRBD1. Losses at the gene ends were 5 bases for V and 4 bases for J; bases not matched to a gene: 7. Looked up from germline, CDR1 is MNHNY and CDR2 is SVGAGI (reference sequence). The CDR3 runs 14 residues. The CDR3 region is CASSVTGAGYGYTF. CDR3 in DNA: TGTGCCAGCAGTGTCACAGGGGCTGGCTATGGCTACACCTTC.

V and J are TRBV4-1 and TRBJ2-1, with D perhaps TRBD2 (6 bases). The CDR3 has 15 residues. Trimming took 0 bases from V and 1 from J, leaving 7 bases between them. Germline CDR1 and CDR2: MGHRA and YSYEKL. The CDR3 region is CASSQEGTSYNEQFF. Written as DNA, the CDR3 is TGCGCCAGCAGCCAAGAGGGGACTTCCTACAATGAGCAGTTCTTC.

This clone was seen only once. V is TRBV5-4 and J is TRBJ1-1, with unresolved D. Germline assignment: CDR1 SGHNT and CDR2 YYREEE (reference sequence). There are 12 residues in the CDR3. Trimming cost V 3 bases and J 7 bases, with 10 bases left between them. Written as DNA, the CDR3 is TGTGCCAGCAGCTCTCCTGTAGTTGAAGCTTTCTTT. Its translation: CASSSPVVEAFF.

This clone was seen once. V and J are TRBV30 and TRBJ1-1, with a weak D call TRBD1 (6 bases). V was clipped by 2 bases and J by 4 bases, with 11 bases between them. In germline, CDR1 is GTSNPN, CDR2 SVGIG (reference sequence). The CDR3 consists of 13 residues. The CDR3 region has the DNA TGTGCCTGGAGTAGGGGGGGTTTCACTGAAGCTTTCTTT. The encoded protein is CAWSRGGFTEAFF.

This clone has a handful of counts. V usage is TRBV29-1 and J usage is TRBJ1-2; a weak D match, TRBD1 (6 bases). CDR3 length: 17 amino acids. V lost 8 bases, J lost 4 bases, and 29 bases lay in between. CDR1 and CDR2 (germline): SQVTM, ANQGSEA. CDR3 region: CSLEIPQGPVGGYGYTF. The CDR3 bases are TGCAGCCTCGAGATTCCACAGGGCCCCGTAGGGGGCTATGGCTACACCTTC.

In this sample, this clone turned up a few times. J is TRBJ2-1 and V is TRBV7-8; the D is unclear. The CDR3 contains 14 residues. Trimming removed 0 bases from V and 8 bases from J, with 11 bases in between. CDR1 and CDR2 (germline): SGHVS, FQNEAQ. The CDR3 sequence is CASSLAPRPDEQFF. In DNA, the CDR3 is TGTGCCAGCAGCTTAGCCCCTAGACCGGATGAGCAGTTCTTC.

As for this clone: Other DNA sequences from this sample encode an identical CDR3 as well. The V call is TRBV28, the J call TRBJ1-3; D is undetermined. Between the trimmed V and J ends, which lost 5 bases and 0 bases, there was a span of 11 bases. This CDR3 spans 15 amino acids. The V gene's germline CDR1 is MDHEN and CDR2 SYDVKM. The CDR3 DNA reads as TGTGCCAGCAGTCTAAGCGGAGTCTCTGGAAACACCATATATTTT. Protein sequence: CASSLSGVSGNTIYF.

This clone was counted a single time. The V call is TRBV30, the J call TRBJ2-5, with 8 bases matching TRBD1. The J call is in doubt because the DNA end fits TRBJ2-7 better. Per the germline V gene, CDR1 is GTSNPN and CDR2 is SVGIG (reference sequence). This CDR3 is 14 amino acids long. CDR3 nucleotide sequence: TGTGCCTGGAGTGTACGGACAGGGTCTCACGAGCAGTACTTC. Amino acid sequence: CAWSVRTGSHEQYF.

The chain uses TRBV10-1 and TRBJ1-3; 8 bases align to TRBD1. The trim removed 3 bases at V and 2 bases at J, leaving 9 bases unmatched. The CDR3 contains 17 residues. In germline, CDR1 is WNHNN, CDR2 SYGVQD (reference sequence). The CDR3 spells CASSDGTGGSTGNTIYF. In nucleotides, the CDR3 is TGCGCCAGCAGTGATGGGACAGGAGGTTCAACTGGAAACACCATATATTTT.

V and J are TRBV29-1 and TRBJ1-1; perhaps TRBD1 as D (6 bases). The V gene's germline CDR1 is SQVTM and CDR2 ANQGSEA. Deletions cut 6 bases from V and 5 bases from J, with 19 bases between. The CDR3 length is 14 residues. CDR3 amino acids: CSVTHDWTVTEAFF. The CDR3 DNA reads as TGCAGCGTAACTCATGACTGGACAGTAACTGAAGCTTTCTTT.